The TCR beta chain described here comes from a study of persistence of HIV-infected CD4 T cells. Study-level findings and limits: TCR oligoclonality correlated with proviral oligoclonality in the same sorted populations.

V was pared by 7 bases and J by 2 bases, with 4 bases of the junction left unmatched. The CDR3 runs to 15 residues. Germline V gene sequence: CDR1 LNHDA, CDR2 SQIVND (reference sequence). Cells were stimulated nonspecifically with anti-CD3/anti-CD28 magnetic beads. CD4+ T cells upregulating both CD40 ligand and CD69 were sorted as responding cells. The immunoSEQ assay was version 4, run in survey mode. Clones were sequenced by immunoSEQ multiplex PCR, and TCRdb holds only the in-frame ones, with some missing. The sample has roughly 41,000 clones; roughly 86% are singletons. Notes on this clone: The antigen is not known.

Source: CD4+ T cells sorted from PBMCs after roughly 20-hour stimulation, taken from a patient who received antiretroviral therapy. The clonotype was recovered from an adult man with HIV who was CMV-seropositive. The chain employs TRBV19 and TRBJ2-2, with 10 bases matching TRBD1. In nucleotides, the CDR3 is TGTGCCAGTAAAAGACAGGGGGCAAACACCGGGGAGCTGTTTTTT. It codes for CASKRQGANTGELFF.